This T cell receptor beta chain was documented in a study of T cell changes during pregnancy in multiple sclerosis. Sequencing was performed with immunoSEQ multiplex PCR; in TCRdb, only in-frame clones are kept and a portion is missing. Of about 17,000 clones detected, roughly 86% appear once; the ten largest clones hold roughly 12%. Trimming removed 2 bases at V and 8 bases at J, with 9 bases between. Germline CDR1 and CDR2: SEHNR and FQNEAQ (reference sequence). The CDR3 consists of 12 residues. The sequenced sample was CD8+ T cells from peripheral blood mononuclear cells, obtained after pregnancy. The gene calls are TRBV7-9 and TRBJ1-1; D uncertain. This TCR was recovered from a female donor in good health, enrolled as a control in a pregnancy study. In nucleotides, the CDR3 is TGTGCCAGCAGCTTATCCGTAGTCGAAGCTTTCTTT. Translating gives CASSLSVVEAFF.